This T cell receptor (beta chain) was sequenced during a study of shared clonotypes between healthy human individuals. Per the germline V gene, CDR1 is KGHSH and CDR2 is LQKENI. V was clipped by 3 bases and J by 0 bases, with 17 bases between them. The CDR3 is 18 amino acids. The data were produced by immunoSEQ multiplex PCR, yet TCRdb's version contains in-frame clones alone and is incomplete. Of about 2.4 million clones listed, 93% are singletons. The gene calls are TRBV18 and TRBJ1-4, with a weak D call TRBD1 (5 bases). This sequence was found in a man younger than 35 in good health. Some clones in this sample may be carry-over from other donors' samples. Sequencing input: naive CD4+ T cells from PBMCs. Stated subset: CD45RA+ positively selected. The CDR3 loop is CASSPRLTVSATNEKLFF. The CDR3 DNA is TGTGCCAGCTCACCCCGCTTGACAGTCTCTGCAACTAATGAAAAACTGTTTTTT.